One and the same sample provided the 8 T cell receptor beta chains below, sequenced in a study of PD-L1 blockade in urothelial cancer. Method: immunoSEQ multiplex PCR; TCRdb's copy keeps in-frame clones and lacks some. Seen here are under 55,000 clones, 75% to 90% observed once, and the top ten hold 5.5% to 7%. The sequenced sample was PBMCs, obtained around atezolizumab (anti-PD-L1) treatment. The receptors here all came from a man between 40 and 49 years old with urothelial cancer.

J is TRBJ1-2 and V is TRBV7-2; 10 nucleotides agree with TRBD1. The germline V gene encodes CDR1 SGHTA and CDR2 FQGNSA. The V segment lost 1 base and the J segment 7 bases; nucleotides outside the gene matches: 6. The CDR3 sequence is 15 residues long. The CDR3 bases are TGTGCCAGCAGCTTAGGGGGACAGGGGAGGAGTGGCTACACCTTC. Amino acids: CASSLGGQGRSGYTF. Supplemented by reference TRBV7-2 and TRBJ1-2, the full variable domain reads GAGVSQSPSNKVTEKGKDVELRCDPISGHTALYWYRQSLGQGLEFLIYFQGNSAPDKSGLPSDRFSAERTGGSVSTLTIQRTQQEDSAVYLCASSLGGQGRSGYTFGSGTRLTVV.

The CDR3 sequence is CASSQSGAYGYTF. The CDR3 nucleotides read TGTGCCAGCAGCCAGTCAGGGGCCTATGGCTACACCTTC. This chain uses TRBV14 with TRBJ1-2; the D gene is possibly TRBD1 (6 bases). With 3 bases removed from V and 4 bases from J, the gap between germline ends came to 9 bases. This CDR3 has 13 amino acids. The germline CDR1 and CDR2 sequences are SGHDN and FVKESK. Full variable domain (remainder filled in from reference TRBV14 and TRBJ1-2): EAGVTQFPSHSVIEKGQTVTLRCDPISGHDNLYWYRRVMGKEIKFLLHFVKESKQDESGMPNNRFLAERTGGTYSTLKVQPAELEDSGVYFCASSQSGAYGYTFGSGTRLTVV.

The chain carries TRBV27 and TRBJ2-3; 7 bases match TRBD2. Germline V gene data show CDR1 as MNHEY and CDR2 as SMNVEV (reference sequence). V dropped 3 bases and J dropped 1; count of bases not matched to a gene: 4. This CDR3 contains 15 residues. The chain's CDR3 is CASSFRDYRTDTQYF. In DNA, the CDR3 is TGTGCCAGCAGTTTCCGGGACTACCGCACAGATACGCAGTATTTT.

The chain carries TRBV29-1 and TRBJ2-1; 8 positions agree with TRBD1. Germline V gives CDR1 SQVTM, CDR2 ANQGSEA. Germline trimming cut 4 bases from V and 0 bases from J; bases unmatched to any gene: 14. The CDR3 covers 18 residues. The CDR3 region has the DNA TGCAGCGTTGTCTCGGCAGGGGGCCTTTCGAGCTCCTACAATGAGCAGTTCTTC. Protein sequence: CSVVSAGGLSSSYNEQFF.

This clone was counted a few times. In nucleotides, the CDR3 is TGCGCCAGCAGCCAAGACGGGTTCGAGCAGTACTTC. As protein: CASSQDGFEQYF. The rearrangement links TRBV4-3 to TRBJ2-7; D unresolved. The CDR3 has 12 amino acids. The V gene's germline CDR1 is LGHNA and CDR2 YSLEER. The ends were cut back, 0 bases at V and 6 bases at J, with 6 bases in the middle.

The J gene is TRBJ1-4, the V gene TRBV19; no firm D call. Trimming shortened V by 4 bases and J by 0 bases, and 6 bases separated the two germline ends. This CDR3 contains 14 residues. Germline-derived CDR1 and CDR2 are LNHDA and SQIVND (reference sequence). CDR3 protein: CASSRPTTNEKLFF. CDR3 in DNA: TGTGCCAGTAGTAGGCCCACAACTAATGAAAAACTGTTTTTT.

The chain carries TRBV6-5 and TRBJ2-7; TRBD2 agrees at 14 bases. Per the germline V gene, CDR1 is MNHEY and CDR2 is SVGAGI. The CDR3 has 15 residues. After removal of 6 bases from V and 5 bases from J, the junction contained 6 bases not matched to a gene. CDR3 residues: CASRLTSGREHEQYF. The DNA of the CDR3 is TGTGCCAGCAGGCTGACTAGCGGGAGGGAACACGAGCAGTACTTC.

This sequence joins TRBV19 and TRBJ2-1; 11 positions agree with TRBD2. The CDR3 is made up of 15 amino acids. Germline CDR1 reads LNHDA; CDR2 reads SQIVND (reference sequence). The V segment lost 5 bases and the J segment 7 bases; nucleotides outside the gene matches: 7. The CDR3 loop is CASSPTSGVTNEQFF. The CDR3 DNA reads TGTGCCAGTAGTCCGACTAGCGGGGTGACGAATGAGCAGTTCTTC.